The T cell receptor beta chain described here comes from a study of blood T cell repertoires in COVID-19. Study in general: T cells, B-cell-depleted T cells, or PBMCs supplied cDNA or gDNA.

Assay: immunoSEQ multiplex PCR; the TCRdb copy retains only in-frame clones and omits some. The table records 300,000 to 400,000 clones, 80% to 90% of them present only once. This CDR3 contains 13 residues. The germline V gene has CDR1 SGHTA and CDR2 FQGTGA. Trimming removed 5 bases at V and 5 bases at J, with 12 bases between. This clone was seen more than once but under ten times. This chain connects TRBV7-3 to TRBJ1-1, with D tentatively TRBD1 (5 bases). What was sequenced was peripheral blood. This receptor was obtained from an older woman with COVID-19, enrolled during active disease. The CDR3 nucleotides read TGTGCCAGCAGCGTCCAGGGTCCGACTGAAGCTTTCTTT. Its translation is CASSVQGPTEAFF. Together with reference TRBV7-3 and TRBJ1-1, the CDR3 gives the full variable domain: GAGVSQTPSNKVTEKGKYVELRCDPISGHTALYWYRQSLGQGPEFLIYFQGTGAADDSGLPNDRFFAVRPEGSVSTLKIQRTERGDSAVYLCASSVQGPTEAFFGQGTRLTVV.